This TCR beta chain was captured by sequencing in a study of blood T cell repertoires in COVID-19. Study-wide context: From the United States, Italy and Spain came samples of acute and convalescent COVID-19. Nucleic acid was either cDNA or gDNA, and it came from T cells, B-cell-depleted T cells, or PBMCs.

Data came from immunoSEQ multiplex PCR; TCRdb stores just in-frame clones and leaves some out. The sample carries approximately 240,000 clones, roughly 88% recorded once. The sequence came from a woman in her forties who had recovered from COVID-19. Input material: peripheral blood.

CDR3 sequence reads: CASSQNRAWEKLFF. In nucleotides, the CDR3 is TGTGCCAGCAGCCAAAACAGGGCATGGGAAAAACTGTTTTTT. The chain carries TRBV14 and TRBJ1-4; a weak D match, TRBD1 (6 bases). The CDR3 is 14 residues long. Germline V CDR1 and CDR2: SGHDN, FVKESK. Trimming removed 2 bases from V and 8 bases from J, with 12 bases in between.